This T cell receptor (beta chain) was identified during a study of shared clonotypes between healthy human individuals. Method: immunoSEQ multiplex PCR; TCRdb's copy keeps in-frame clones and lacks some. This sample carries about 690,000 clones, about 90% of them seen once, and the ten largest clones take about 34%. The ends lost 5 bases at V and 0 bases at J; junction bases unmatched: 4. Per germline, CDR1 MDHEN and CDR2 SYDVKM. The CDR3 has 14 residues. The chain employs TRBV28 and TRBJ2-7; TRBD1 matches at 7 bases. This receptor was obtained from a man younger than 30 in good health. Some clones in this sample may be carry-over from other donors' samples. The material sequenced was memory CD8+ T cells from PBMCs. As to subset: CD45RO+ cells pooled with CCR7-negative TemRA cells. The CDR3 protein is CASSVQGSSYEQYF. For the CDR3, the DNA is TGTGCCAGCAGTGTACAGGGGAGCTCCTACGAGCAGTACTTC.